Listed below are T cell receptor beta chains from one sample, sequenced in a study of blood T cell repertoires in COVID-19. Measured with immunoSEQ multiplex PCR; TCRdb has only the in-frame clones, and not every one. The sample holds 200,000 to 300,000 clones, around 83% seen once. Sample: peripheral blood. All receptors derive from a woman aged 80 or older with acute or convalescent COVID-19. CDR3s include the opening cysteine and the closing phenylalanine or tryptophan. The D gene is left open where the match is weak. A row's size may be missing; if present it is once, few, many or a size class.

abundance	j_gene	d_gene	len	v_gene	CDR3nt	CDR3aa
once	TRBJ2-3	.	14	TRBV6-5	TGTGCCAGCTCGGGGGGCCGCTGGGCGGATACGCAGTATTTT	CASSGGRWADTQYF
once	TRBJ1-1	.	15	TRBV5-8	TGTGCCAGCAGCTTGGACGGACTTCGGAACACTGAAGCTTTCTTT	CASSLDGLRNTEAFF
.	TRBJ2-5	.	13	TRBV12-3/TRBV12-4	TGTGCCAGCAGTTTACTAGAGCAAGAGACCCAGTACTTC	CASSLLEQETQYF
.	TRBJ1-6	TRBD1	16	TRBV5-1	TGCGCCAGCAGCTTGGTCTTTCGGGACAGTAATTCACCCCTCCACTTT	CASSLVFRDSNSPLHF
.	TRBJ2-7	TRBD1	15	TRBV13	TGTGCCAGCAGCTTTCGGACAGGGGCGGTCTACGAGCAGTACTTC	CASSFRTGAVYEQYF
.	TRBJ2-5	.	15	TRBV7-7	TGTGCTAGCAGCTTAGGGGGAGCGGCAGCCGGGGACCAGTACTTC	CASSLGGAAAGDQYF
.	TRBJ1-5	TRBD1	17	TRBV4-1	TGCGCCAGCAGCCAGGTTCCACAGGGGTTGACGAATCAGCCCCAGCATTTT	CASSQVPQGLTNQPQHF
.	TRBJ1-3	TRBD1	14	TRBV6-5	TGTGCCAGCTGTAGGGACAGCGCAGGAAACACCATATATTTT	CASCRDSAGNTIYF
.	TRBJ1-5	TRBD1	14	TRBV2	TGTGCCAGCAAAATCGGGACAGCCAATCAGCCCCAGCATTTT	CASKIGTANQPQHF
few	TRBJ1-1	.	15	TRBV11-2	TGTGCCAGCAGCTTAGATCGACAGCTGAACACTGAAGCTTTCTTT	CASSLDRQLNTEAFF
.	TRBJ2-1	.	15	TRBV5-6	TGTGCCAGCAGCCCCCAGAGGACAGAAAACAATGAGCAGTTCTTC	CASSPQRTENNEQFF
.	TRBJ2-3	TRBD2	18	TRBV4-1	TGCGCCAGCAGCCAACACACTCAGCGGGGGCCTAGGGGAGATACGCAGTATTTT	CASSQHTQRGPRGDTQYF
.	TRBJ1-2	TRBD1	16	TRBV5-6	TGTGCCAGCAGCCCCCCCCGGGACAGGGGCAACTATGGCTACACCTTC	CASSPPRDRGNYGYTF
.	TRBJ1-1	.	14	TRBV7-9	TGTGCCAGCAGCTTAGGTGGAGTCCCCACTGAAGCTTTCTTT	CASSLGGVPTEAFF
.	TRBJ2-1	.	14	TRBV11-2	TGTGCCAGCAGTCGTGAGGAGTCCTACAATGAGCAGTTCTTC	CASSREESYNEQFF
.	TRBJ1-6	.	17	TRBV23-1	TGCGCCAGCAGTCAATCGGTGGCGGGGGACGGGAATTCACCCCTCCACTTT	CASSQSVAGDGNSPLHF
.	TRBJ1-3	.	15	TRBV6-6	TGTGCCAGCAGTCACGGAGGTTCCTCTGGAAACACCATATATTTT	CASSHGGSSGNTIYF
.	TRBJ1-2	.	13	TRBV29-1	TGCAGCGTTGAATCATACGGGGTATATGGCTACACCTTC	CSVESYGVYGYTF
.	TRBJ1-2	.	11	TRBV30	TGTGCCTGGAGAAGGGGCGCGGGCTACACCTTC	CAWRRGAGYTF
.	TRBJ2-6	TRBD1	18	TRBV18	TGTGCCAGCTCACTACGACAGGGGGCTCCCTCTGGGGCCAACGTCCTGACTTTC	CASSLRQGAPSGANVLTF
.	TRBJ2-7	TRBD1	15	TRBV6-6	TGTGCCAGCAGTTACAGGGGACAGGGAACCTACGAGCAGTACTTC	CASSYRGQGTYEQYF
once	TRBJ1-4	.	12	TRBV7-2	TGTGCCAGCAGCCCGGACAGAAAAAAACTGTTTTTT	CASSPDRKKLFF
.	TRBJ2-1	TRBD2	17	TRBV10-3	TGTGCCATCAGTGAGGGAGGTCAGCGGGGCTCCTACAATGAGCAGTTCTTC	CAISEGGQRGSYNEQFF
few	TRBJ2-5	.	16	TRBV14	TGTGCCAGCAGCCTTAACGCGGGACCGGGCGGAGAGACCCAGTACTTC	CASSLNAGPGGETQYF
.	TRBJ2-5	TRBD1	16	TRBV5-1	TGCGCCAGCAGCTCCCCGGGACAGGGGGCATGGGAGACCCAGTACTTC	CASSSPGQGAWETQYF
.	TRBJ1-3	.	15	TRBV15	TGTGCCACCAGCAGAGGGGCACAGGGCCCAAACACCATATATTTT	CATSRGAQGPNTIYF
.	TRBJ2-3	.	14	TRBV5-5	TGTGCCAGCAGCTTGGCGGGTAGCACAGATACGCAGTATTTT	CASSLAGSTDTQYF
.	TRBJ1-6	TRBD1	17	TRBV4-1	TGCGCCAGCAGCCAAGATACCGGGACAGCCTATAATTCACCCCTCCACTTT	CASSQDTGTAYNSPLHF
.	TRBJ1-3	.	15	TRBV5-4	TGTGCCAGCAGCTCCAAGCAGGGTTCTTCAAACACCATATATTTT	CASSSKQGSSNTIYF
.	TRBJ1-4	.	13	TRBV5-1	TGCGCCAGCAGCTTGGCGGCTAATGAAAAACTGTTTTTT	CASSLAANEKLFF
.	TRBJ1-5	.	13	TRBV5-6	TGTGCCAGCAGCCCCTCCCGGGGGCAGCCCCAGCATTTT	CASSPSRGQPQHF
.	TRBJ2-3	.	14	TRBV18	TGTGCCAGCTCACGCCCCGGTACCACAGATACGCAGTATTTT	CASSRPGTTDTQYF
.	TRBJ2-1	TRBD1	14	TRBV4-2	TGTGCCAGCAGCGGGACAGTTAGTTACAATGAGCAGTTCTTC	CASSGTVSYNEQFF
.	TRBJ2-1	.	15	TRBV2	TGTGCCAGCACTCTGACAGGGACTTTGGGCAATGAGCAGTTCTTC	CASTLTGTLGNEQFF
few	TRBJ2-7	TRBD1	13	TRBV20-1	TGCAGTGCTAGTAGGGACAGGTCCTACGAGCAGTACTTC	CSASRDRSYEQYF
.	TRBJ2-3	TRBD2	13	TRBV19	TGTGCCAGTAGACTAGCGGGGATAGATACGCAGTATTTT	CASRLAGIDTQYF
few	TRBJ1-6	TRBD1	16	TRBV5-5	TGTGCCAGCAGCTTTACTGGGGACAGCTATAATTCACCCCTCCACTTT	CASSFTGDSYNSPLHF
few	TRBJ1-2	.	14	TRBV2	TGTGCCAGCAGCCAAAACGTAGCTAACTATGGCTACACCTTC	CASSQNVANYGYTF
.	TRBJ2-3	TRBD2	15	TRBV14	TGTGCCAGCAGCCCCAGTTGGGGGGGGGCAGATACGCAGTATTTT	CASSPSWGGADTQYF
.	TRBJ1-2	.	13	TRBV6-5	TGTGCCAGCCTAAGATTGTCTAACTATGGCTACACCTTC	CASLRLSNYGYTF
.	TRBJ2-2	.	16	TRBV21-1	TGTGCCAGCAGCAACCTCAGGGGGCTCTTCACCGGGGAGCTGTTTTTT	CASSNLRGLFTGELFF
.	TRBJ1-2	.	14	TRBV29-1	TGCAGCGTTGAGGTTTCAGCAGCGCGGGATGGCTACACCTTC	CSVEVSAARDGYTF
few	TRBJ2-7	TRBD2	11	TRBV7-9	TGTGCCAGCAGAGCGGGGGGCGAGCAGTACTTC	CASRAGGEQYF
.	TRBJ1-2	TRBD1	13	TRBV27	TGTGCCAGCAGTCGACAGGGCCTCAGTGGCTACACCTTC	CASSRQGLSGYTF
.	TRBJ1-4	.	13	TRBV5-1	TGCGCCAGCAAGGCTGGACTTAATGAAAAACTGTTTTTT	CASKAGLNEKLFF
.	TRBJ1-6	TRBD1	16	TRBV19	TGTGCCAGTAAGGCAGGGGGAGCCTCCTATAATTCACCCCTCCACTTT	CASKAGGASYNSPLHF
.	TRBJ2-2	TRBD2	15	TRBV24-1	TGTGCCACCAGTGCCCCCCGGGGGGGTGCCGGGGAGCTGTTTTTT	CATSAPRGGAGELFF
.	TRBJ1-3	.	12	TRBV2	TGTGCCAGCAGTGAATTCTCTCCCACCATATATTTT	CASSEFSPTIYF
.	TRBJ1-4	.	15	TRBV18	TGTGCCAGCTCACCTTCATGGGCTCCTAATGAAAAACTGTTTTTT	CASSPSWAPNEKLFF
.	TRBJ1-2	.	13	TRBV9	TGTGCCAGCAGCGTGGCCTTTAACTATGGCTACACCTTC	CASSVAFNYGYTF
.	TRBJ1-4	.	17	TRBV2	TGTGCCAGCATGCGGGACCTACTGACGTCGACTAATGAAAAACTGTTTTTT	CASMRDLLTSTNEKLFF
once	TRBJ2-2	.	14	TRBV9	TGTGCCAGCAGCGTTGTCTGGGAGACCGGGGAGCTGTTTTTT	CASSVVWETGELFF
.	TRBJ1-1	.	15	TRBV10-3	TGTGCCATCAGTGAGTGGGAACAGGGGAACACTGAAGCTTTCTTT	CAISEWEQGNTEAFF
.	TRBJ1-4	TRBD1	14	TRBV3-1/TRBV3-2	TGTGCCAGCAGCCCCAAGGGACAGGGGGAAAAACTGTTTTTT	CASSPKGQGEKLFF
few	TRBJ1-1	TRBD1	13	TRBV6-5	TGTGCCAGCAGTCATGGACAGGACACTGAAGCTTTCTTT	CASSHGQDTEAFF